Presented here are 23 T cell receptor beta chains from one specimen sequenced in a study of neurological immune-mediated disorders. TCRdb called the 5' RACE reads again in MiXCR, with one record for every CDR3 protein. The sample shows over 35,000 distinct CDR3 sequences, roughly 2.5% of them seen only once. The sequenced sample was PBMCs. The source of these receptors is a man aged 50 or older with multiple sclerosis.

This clonotype has a count of ten or more. The chain uses TRBV20-1 and TRBJ1-1; perhaps TRBD1 as D (5 bases). Trimming took 3 bases from V and 9 from J, leaving 14 bases between them. CDR3 size: 12 residues. CDR1 and CDR2 (germline): DFQATT, SNEGSKA (reference sequence). CDR3 region: CSASAQGFKAFF. In DNA form, the CDR3 reads TGCAGTGCTAGCGCCCAGGGTTTCAAAGCTTTCTTT.

In its sample, this clonotype was seen many times. The rearrangement joins TRBV7-2 to TRBJ2-5; tentatively, D is TRBD2 (5 bases). Germline assignment: CDR1 SGHTA and CDR2 FQGNSA. V shed 0 bases and J shed 3 bases, with 8 bases lying between them. The CDR3 consists of 14 residues. CDR3 sequence reads: CASSLAGSKETQYF. For the CDR3, the DNA is TGTGCCAGCAGCTTAGCGGGGAGTAAAGAGACCCAGTACTTC. Complete variable domain (other parts from reference TRBV7-2 and TRBJ2-5): GAGVSQSPSNKVTEKGKDVELRCDPISGHTALYWYRQSLGQGLEFLIYFQGNSAPDKSGLPSDRFSAERTGGSVSTLTIQRTQQEDSAVYLCASSLAGSKETQYFGPGTRLLVL.

This clonotype occurred many times. The chain combines TRBV24-1 with TRBJ2-3; TRBD2 matches 12 bases. Germline V CDR1 and CDR2: KGHDR, SFDVKD. This CDR3 has 15 amino acids. V gave up 3 bases and J gave up 6 bases; unmatched junction bases: 3. The CDR3 coding sequence is TGTGCCACCAGTGATCGTGGACTAGCGGGGGATACGCAGTATTTT. Residues: CATSDRGLAGDTQYF.

This clonotype was seen many times. The V gene is TRBV5-4, the J gene TRBJ1-2; D is possibly TRBD1 (5 bases). The CDR3 spans 14 residues. Trimming stripped 3 bases from V and 4 bases from J, with 13 bases between. Germline values: CDR1 SGHNT, CDR2 YYREEE (reference sequence). CDR3 loop: CASSSGTGSYGYTF. CDR3 coding DNA: TGTGCCAGCAGCTCGGGGACGGGTTCCTATGGCTACACCTTC.

Note on this clonotype: Its ends do not fully match the called genes, so a read error is possible. The V gene is TRBV3-1, the J gene TRBJ2-4; D remains ambiguous. The CDR3 consists of 14 residues. In germline, CDR1 is LGHDT, CDR2 YNNKEL (reference sequence). The CDR3 coding sequence is TGTGCCAGCAGCCCCTGGGCCACAAAAAAAATTCAGTACTTC. Translating gives CASSPWATKKIQYF.

This clonotype was recorded at least ten times. The rearrangement uses TRBV3-1 and TRBJ1-6; D perhaps matches TRBD1 (6 bases). V dropped 4 bases and J dropped 6 bases, with 10 bases sitting between them. This CDR3 is 14 amino acids long. Germline V lookup: CDR1 LGHDT, CDR2 YNNKEL (reference sequence). The CDR3 nucleotides read TGTGCCAGCAGCCCCGGGACATCTAATTCACCCCTCCACTTT. Amino acid sequence: CASSPGTSNSPLHF. The variable domain in full, completed from reference TRBV3-1 and TRBJ1-6, reads DTAVSQTPKYLVTQMGNDKSIKCEQNLGHDTMYWYKQDSKKFLKIMFSYNNKELIINETVPNRFSPKSPDKAHLNLHINSLELGDSAVYFCASSPGTSNSPLHFGNGTRLTVT.

This clonotype was seen many times. The chain carries TRBV5-6 and TRBJ1-1; unclear D gene. V shed 0 bases and J shed 5 bases, with 11 bases lying between them. This CDR3 is 14 amino acids long. CDR1 is SGHDT, CDR2 YYEEEE, per germline. CDR3 protein: CASSLGSRRTEAFF. The CDR3 nucleotides are TGTGCCAGCAGCTTGGGCTCCAGAAGGACTGAAGCTTTCTTT. Looking up the rest from reference TRBV5-6 and TRBJ1-1 gives the full variable domain: DAGVTQSPTHLIKTRGQQVTLRCSPKSGHDTVSWYQQALGQGPQFIFQYYEEEERQRGNFPDRFSGHQFPNYSSELNVNALLLGDSALYLCASSLGSRRTEAFFGQGTRLTVV.

This clonotype was observed at least ten times. The chain has TRBV7-9 and TRBJ1-1, with no clear D. There are 13 residues in the CDR3. Trimming shortened V by 5 bases and J by 4 bases, and 11 bases separated the two germline ends. From germline, CDR1 is SEHNR and CDR2 FQNEAQ (reference sequence). The CDR3: CASSIDRGTEAFF. DNA for the CDR3: TGTGCCAGCAGCATCGACCGGGGCACTGAAGCTTTCTTT. The entire variable domain, with the rest obtained from reference TRBV7-9 and TRBJ1-1, is as follows: DTGVSQNPRHKITKRGQNVTFRCDPISEHNRLYWYRQTLGQGPEFLTYFQNEAQLEKSRLLSDRFSAERPKGSFSTLEIQRTEQGDSAMYLCASSIDRGTEAFFGQGTRLTVV.

As concerns this clonotype: One base away lies a much larger clone, so this may be a sequencing read error. The chain employs TRBV4-2 and TRBJ2-5; possible D gene TRBD1, 7 bases. Germline V gene data show CDR1 as LGHNA and CDR2 as YNFKEQ. This CDR3 spans 16 amino acids. The CDR3 region has the DNA TGTTCCAGCAGCCCGCGGGACAGTCTAAACCAAGAGACCCAGTACTTC. Protein product: CSSSPRDSLNQETQYF.

This clonotype was detected ten times or more. CDR3 residues: CATSDREGNRETQYF. DNA of the CDR3: TGTGCCACCAGTGATCGCGAAGGGAACCGAGAGACCCAGTACTTC. The J gene is TRBJ2-5, the V gene TRBV24-1; no clear D gene. The CDR3 totals 15 residues. Trimming removed 3 bases from V and 4 bases from J, with 14 bases in between. Per germline, CDR1 KGHDR and CDR2 SFDVKD.

This clonotype was detected many times. V and J are TRBV6-5 and TRBJ1-1; D is uncertain. Germline assignment: CDR1 MNHEY and CDR2 SVGAGI. The CDR3 consists of 14 residues. The germline V and J ends were trimmed by 0 bases and 6 bases, with 11 bases remaining between them. In nucleotides, the CDR3 is TGTGCCAGCAGTTACTCGATTGGGTTCCCTGAAGCTTTCTTT. It translates to CASSYSIGFPEAFF.

This clonotype came up many times. CDR3 bases: TGCGCCAGCAGCTTGACGGGGAGCTATGGCTACACCTTC. It is translated as CASSLTGSYGYTF. V is TRBV5-1 and J is TRBJ1-2; unclear D gene. The CDR3 spans 13 residues. The germline V and J ends were trimmed by 1 base and 4 bases, with 8 bases remaining between them. Per the germline V gene, CDR1 is SGHRS and CDR2 is YFSETQ. Combining the CDR3 with reference TRBV5-1 and TRBJ1-2 gives the whole variable domain KAGVTQTPRYLIKTRGQQVTLSCSPISGHRSVSWYQQTPGQGLQFLFEYFSETQRNKGNFPGRFSGRQFSNSRSEMNVSTLELGDSALYLCASSLTGSYGYTFGSGTRLTVV.

This clonotype was recorded many times. V gene TRBV29-1 combines with J gene TRBJ2-7; D not certain. The CDR3 totals 14 residues. V lost 7 bases to trimming and J lost 3 bases, with 19 bases between them. Looked up from germline, CDR1 is SQVTM and CDR2 is ANQGSEA. CDR3 in DNA: TGCAGCGGTGGGTTTACCGAGCCGGGCTACGAGCAGTACTTC. Amino acid sequence: CSGGFTEPGYEQYF.

This clonotype was counted ten times or more. The genes are TRBV5-6 and TRBJ1-4, with 7 bases matching TRBD1. V was pared by 0 bases and J by 7 bases, with 9 bases of the junction left unmatched. Germline values: CDR1 SGHDT, CDR2 YYEEEE. The CDR3 runs 16 residues. The CDR3 protein is CASSLVSAGGFEKLFF. In nucleotides, the CDR3 is TGTGCCAGCAGCTTGGTGTCTGCAGGGGGATTTGAAAAACTGTTTTTT. Based on the CDR3 plus reference TRBV5-6 and TRBJ1-4, the full variable domain is DAGVTQSPTHLIKTRGQQVTLRCSPKSGHDTVSWYQQALGQGPQFIFQYYEEEERQRGNFPDRFSGHQFPNYSSELNVNALLLGDSALYLCASSLVSAGGFEKLFFGSGTQLSVL.

Many counts were recorded for this clonotype. V usage is TRBV20-1 and J usage is TRBJ1-6; 8 bases fit TRBD1. Losses at the gene ends were 1 base for V and 5 bases for J; bases not matched to a gene: 7. Germline loops: CDR1 DFQATT, CDR2 SNEGSKA (reference sequence). The length of the CDR3 is 16 residues. CDR3 DNA: TGCAGTGCTAGAGGGGGACAGGTCAACAATAATTCACCCCTCCACTTT. Its translation: CSARGGQVNNNSPLHF.

Many counts were recorded for this clonotype. V gene TRBV29-1 combines with J gene TRBJ2-7; 7 bases line up with TRBD2. The trim removed 1 base at V and 0 bases at J, leaving 15 bases unmatched. Germline V gives CDR1 SQVTM, CDR2 ANQGSEA. The CDR3 runs 18 residues. The CDR3 protein is CSVEGWAREGLSSYEQYF. The CDR3, as DNA: TGCAGCGTTGAAGGATGGGCAAGGGAGGGTCTGAGCTCCTACGAGCAGTACTTC.

The chain joins TRBV20-1 to TRBJ2-1; the match to TRBD2 covers 14 bases. Trimming took 3 bases from V and 8 from J; bases not matched to a gene: 6. Germline CDR1 reads DFQATT; CDR2 reads SNEGSKA (reference sequence). The CDR3 contains 15 residues. CDR3 loop: CSASRTSGGRDEQFF. The CDR3 DNA follows: TGCAGTGCTAGCCGGACTAGCGGGGGGCGGGATGAGCAGTTCTTC.

The sample holds many counts of this clonotype. This chain connects TRBV5-5 to TRBJ2-7; 9 bases align to TRBD1. Germline CDR1 SGHKS, CDR2 YYEKEE (reference sequence). The length of the CDR3 is 14 residues. Trimming at V came to 6 bases and at J to 4 bases, leaving 8 bases not matched to a gene. CDR3 DNA sequence: TGTGCCAGCATCCTCGGGGACAGGGCTTACGAGCAGTACTTC. It encodes CASILGDRAYEQYF.

This clonotype occurred many times. The chain recombines TRBV5-1 with TRBJ1-2; 7 nucleotides align to TRBD1. The CDR3 has 13 residues. Germline values: CDR1 SGHRS, CDR2 YFSETQ. J gave up 5 bases and V 4 bases, and 5 bases lay outside the gene matches. The CDR3 coding sequence is TGCGCCAGCAGCAATCCGGGACAGTATGGCTACACCTTC. Protein sequence: CASSNPGQYGYTF.

The chain has TRBV5-4 and TRBJ1-2, with a weak D call TRBD1 (6 bases). V lost 5 bases and J 2 bases, leaving 13 bases between the germline ends. The CDR3 runs to 14 residues. In germline, CDR1 is SGHNT, CDR2 YYREEE (reference sequence). The CDR3 loop reads CASREVTGNYGYTF. The CDR3 DNA is TGTGCCAGCAGGGAAGTGACAGGAAACTATGGCTACACCTTC.

This clonotype was seen many times. This chain uses TRBV7-2 with TRBJ1-5, with D unresolved. V was shortened by 1 base and J by 3 bases, with 10 bases between the two germline ends. Germline loops: CDR1 SGHTA, CDR2 FQGNSA. This CDR3 contains 15 residues. CDR3 in DNA: TGTGCCAGCAGCTTAGATGGGCGGTACAATCAGCCCCAGCATTTT. Its translation is CASSLDGRYNQPQHF.

This clonotype was recorded many times. This chain links TRBV20-1 with TRBJ1-2; no reliable D call. Germline V gene sequence: CDR1 DFQATT, CDR2 SNEGSKA (reference sequence). This CDR3 region has 14 residues. V lost 2 bases and J lost 4, with 14 bases in between. The DNA for the CDR3 is TGCAGTGCTAGATCCGATTGGAAGGGCTATGGCTACACCTTC. Translating gives CSARSDWKGYGYTF.

In its sample, this clonotype was seen many times. The chain is built from TRBV20-1 and TRBJ1-6, with D hard to call. The germline V gene encodes CDR1 DFQATT and CDR2 SNEGSKA (reference sequence). CDR3 length equals 15 residues. Trimming took 6 bases from V and 0 from J, leaving 12 bases between them. The CDR3 DNA reads TGCAGTGCGTACCTCCAGAGCTCCTATAATTCACCCCTCCACTTT. Translation gives CSAYLQSSYNSPLHF.